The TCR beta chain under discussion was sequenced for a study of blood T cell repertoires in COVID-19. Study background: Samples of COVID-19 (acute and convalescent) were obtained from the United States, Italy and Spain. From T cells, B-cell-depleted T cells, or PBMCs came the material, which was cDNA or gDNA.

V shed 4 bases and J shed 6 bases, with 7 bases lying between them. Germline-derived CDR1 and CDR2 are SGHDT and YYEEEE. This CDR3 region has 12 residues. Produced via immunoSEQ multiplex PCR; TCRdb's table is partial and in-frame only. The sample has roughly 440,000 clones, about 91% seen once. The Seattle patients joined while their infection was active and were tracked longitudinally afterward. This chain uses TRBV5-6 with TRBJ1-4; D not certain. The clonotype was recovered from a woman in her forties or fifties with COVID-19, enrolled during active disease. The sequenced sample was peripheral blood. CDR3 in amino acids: CASSLSYEKLFF. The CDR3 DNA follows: TGTGCCAGCAGCCTATCTTATGAAAAACTGTTTTTT. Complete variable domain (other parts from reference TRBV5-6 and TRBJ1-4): DAGVTQSPTHLIKTRGQQVTLRCSPKSGHDTVSWYQQALGQGPQFIFQYYEEEERQRGNFPDRFSGHQFPNYSSELNVNALLLGDSALYLCASSLSYEKLFFGSGTQLSVL.